Each of the 27 T cell receptor beta chains below was sequenced from the same sample in a study of T cells in Graves' hyperthyroidism and ophthalmopathy. Regions amplified from RNA transcripts were the TCR beta CDR3 regions. When the TCR CDR3 underwent first-round RT-PCR, the HTBI primer set was used. TCRdb passed the multiplex PCR reads through MiXCR, listing each CDR3 protein once. The sample records approximately 530,000 distinct CDR3 sequences, less than 20% being singletons. The sequencing input was blood. The receptors were gathered from a man aged 35 to 55 with Graves' ophthalmopathy.

The V gene is TRBV28, the J gene TRBJ2-3; D might be TRBD1 (6 bases). Germline V gene data show CDR1 as MDHEN and CDR2 as SYDVKM. Trimming pared 2 bases from V and 5 bases from J, leaving 11 bases between. The CDR3 sequence is 14 residues long. In nucleotides, the CDR3 is TGTGCCAGCAGTTTAACAGGGTACGGAGATACGCAGTATTTT. This sequence encodes CASSLTGYGDTQYF. The entire variable domain, with the rest obtained from reference TRBV28 and TRBJ2-3, is as follows: DVKVTQSSRYLVKRTGEKVFLECVQDMDHENMFWYRQDPGLGLRLIYFSYDVKMKEKGDIPEGYSVSREKKERFSLILESASTNQTSMYLCASSLTGYGDTQYFGPGTRLTVL.

This clonotype was counted ten times or more. This chain joins TRBV7-2 and TRBJ2-5; possible D gene TRBD2, 7 bases. The germline gives CDR1 SGHTA, CDR2 FQGNSA. V was pared by 5 bases and J by 5 bases, with 24 bases between. CDR3 length: 17 residues. CDR3 sequence reads: CASSLKGGGTAGETQYF. CDR3 DNA sequence: TGTGCCAGCAGCCTGAAAGGGGGAGGGACTGCCGGGGAGACCCAGTACTTC.

Many counts were recorded for this clonotype. The chain carries TRBV18 and TRBJ2-3; D gene unclear. The CDR3 extends over 14 amino acids. Trimming took 3 bases from V and 2 from J, leaving 9 bases between them. The germline V gene encodes CDR1 KGHSH and CDR2 LQKENI. This CDR3 is CASSPDPNTDTQYF. DNA of the CDR3: TGTGCCAGCTCACCGGACCCAAACACAGATACGCAGTATTTT.

The rearrangement joins TRBV5-1 to TRBJ2-1, with D possibly being TRBD2 (5 bases). V lost 4 bases and J lost 5, with 7 bases in between. This CDR3 spans 12 amino acids. In germline, CDR1 is SGHRS, CDR2 YFSETQ. CDR3 nucleotide sequence: TGCGCCAGCAGCCCTAGCCACAATGAGCAGTTCTTC. It specifies CASSPSHNEQFF.

The rearrangement joins TRBV6-1 to TRBJ2-7, with TRBD2 as a possible D gene (5 bases). The V and J ends lost 2 bases and 2 bases respectively, with 7 bases between them. The CDR3 is made up of 13 amino acids. Germline-derived CDR1 and CDR2 are MNHNS and SASEGT. The CDR3 reads CASSERETYEQYF. In nucleotides, the CDR3 is TGTGCCAGCAGTGAAAGGGAGACCTACGAGCAGTACTTC.

This chain connects TRBV2 to TRBJ2-1; 15 nucleotides align to TRBD2. Germline-derived CDR1 and CDR2 are SNHLY and FYNNEI. V lost 7 bases, J lost 3 bases, and 4 bases stayed unmatched. The CDR3 consists of 16 residues. This CDR3 reads CASNGLAGGNYNEQFF. In nucleotides, the CDR3 is TGTGCCAGCAACGGACTAGCGGGGGGGAACTACAATGAGCAGTTCTTC.

This clonotype has only a few counts. This chain links TRBV6-1 with TRBJ1-1; 8 nucleotides line up with TRBD1. Per germline, CDR1 MNHNS and CDR2 SASEGT. This CDR3 spans 16 amino acids. The ends lost 5 bases at V and 7 bases at J; junction bases unmatched: 15. DNA for the CDR3: TGTGCCAGCAGTTACCGCTTACTCGGAGGACAGGGTGAAGCTTTCTTT. Translating gives CASSYRLLGGQGEAFF.

The rearrangement uses TRBV27 and TRBJ2-7, with 8 bases matching TRBD1. The V gene's germline CDR1 is MNHEY and CDR2 SMNVEV (reference sequence). The V segment lost 6 bases and the J segment 5 bases; nucleotides outside the gene matches: 6. This CDR3 comprises 13 residues. CDR3 amino acids: CASSLTGGNEQYF. The CDR3 bases are TGTGCCAGCAGCCTTACAGGGGGGAACGAGCAGTACTTC.

This clonotype occurred a few times. The chain is built from TRBV4-1 and TRBJ1-5; TRBD1 matches at 8 bases. The CDR3 extends over 15 amino acids. Germline CDR1 MGHRA, CDR2 YSYEKL. V was pared by 0 bases and J by 7 bases, with 5 bases of the junction left unmatched. CDR3 amino acids: CASSQDTAGGQPQHF. The CDR3 DNA is TGCGCCAGCAGCCAAGATACTGCAGGGGGCCAGCCCCAGCATTTT.

V gene TRBV9 combines with J gene TRBJ1-2, with 7 bases identical to TRBD1. Germline CDR1 and CDR2: SGDLS and YYNGEE. The CDR3 loop spans 14 amino acids. The junction had 5 bases not matched to a gene; V was cut back by 2 bases and J by 4 bases. This chain's CDR3 is CASSVGTDPYGYTF. The CDR3 DNA is TGTGCCAGCAGCGTCGGGACAGATCCCTATGGCTACACCTTC.

The chain combines TRBV4-2 with TRBJ2-5; the D is unclear. The CDR3 is 13 residues long. CDR1 and CDR2 from the germline V gene are LGHNA and YNFKEQ. Trimming shortened V by 0 bases and J by 4 bases, and 6 bases separated the two germline ends. The CDR3 nucleotides are TGTGCCAGCAGCCAAGATCGGATAGAGACCCAGTACTTC. Translated, it gives CASSQDRIETQYF.

This clonotype was picked up many times. This chain joins TRBV20-1 and TRBJ2-4; perhaps D is TRBD1 or TRBD2 (6 bases each). CDR3 length: 13 residues. The germline V and J ends were trimmed by 6 bases and 8 bases, with 17 bases remaining between them. Looked up from germline, CDR1 is DFQATT and CDR2 is SNEGSKA (reference sequence). CDR3 coding DNA: TGCAGTGCGCCGAAGGAGGGGGTTGACATTCAGTACTTC. Protein: CSAPKEGVDIQYF.

As concerns this clonotype: A much larger clone lies one base from this, so it may be a read error. The gene calls are TRBV5-1 and TRBJ2-1; the match to TRBD1 covers 11 bases. The CDR3 has 14 amino acids. Germline trimming cut 3 bases from V and 7 bases from J; bases unmatched to any gene: 3. Germline V gene sequence: CDR1 SGHRS, CDR2 YFSETQ. The CDR3: CASSSGQGVNEQFF. For the CDR3, the DNA is TGCGCCAGCAGCTCGGGACAGGGGGTTAATGAGCAGTTCTTC.

This clonotype was observed a few times. The chain carries TRBV5-6 and TRBJ1-6; the D gene is possibly TRBD1 (5 bases). Germline CDR1 is SGHDT and CDR2 is YYEEEE. The CDR3 sequence is 15 residues long. Trimming pared 1 base from V and 10 bases from J, leaving 15 bases between. CDR3 loop: CASSLFAGKRSPLHF. CDR3 DNA sequence: TGTGCCAGCAGCTTGTTCGCAGGGAAGCGGTCACCCCTCCACTTT. Based on the CDR3 plus reference TRBV5-6 and TRBJ1-6, the full variable domain is DAGVTQSPTHLIKTRGQQVTLRCSPKSGHDTVSWYQQALGQGPQFIFQYYEEEERQRGNFPDRFSGHQFPNYSSELNVNALLLGDSALYLCASSLFAGKRSPLHFGNGTRLTVT.

This clonotype was counted only a few times. The genes are TRBV28 and TRBJ1-1, with D possibly being TRBD1 (5 bases). With 5 bases removed from V and 4 bases from J, the gap between germline ends came to 14 bases. Germline lookup yields CDR1 MDHEN and CDR2 SYDVKM. This CDR3 is built from 14 residues. CDR3 sequence (DNA): TGTGCCAGCAGTACCCCCTGGGGGAGCACTGAAGCTTTCTTT. Translating gives CASSTPWGSTEAFF.

This clonotype was found many times. The rearrangement links TRBV18 to TRBJ1-1; D remains unclear. CDR3 length: 12 residues. Germline V gene lookup returns CDR1 KGHSH and CDR2 LQKENI. Trimming removed 3 bases from V and 1 base from J, with 3 bases in between. The CDR3 DNA reads TGTGCCAGCTCACCCTCGAACACTGAAGCTTTCTTT. It is translated as CASSPSNTEAFF.

The genes are TRBV7-9 and TRBJ2-7; D is perhaps TRBD2 (6 bases). The V gene lost 0 bases and the J gene lost 1 base, with 13 bases spanning the gap. Germline CDR1 and CDR2: SEHNR and FQNEAQ (reference sequence). The CDR3 totals 16 residues. CDR3: CASSLAGTGKSYEQYF. DNA for the CDR3: TGTGCCAGCAGCTTAGCAGGGACTGGCAAATCCTACGAGCAGTACTTC.

This clonotype occurred a few times. V is TRBV7-8 and J is TRBJ1-2; D is unclear. CDR1 is SGHVS, CDR2 FQNEAQ, per germline. The CDR3 has 15 residues. V lost 1 base and J lost 0, with 9 bases in between. In nucleotides, the CDR3 is TGTGCCAGCAGCTTAGACAGTAACACTAACTATGGCTACACCTTC. It specifies CASSLDSNTNYGYTF.

CDR3: CASSTRQGLGGELFF. The CDR3, as DNA: TGTGCCAGTAGTACCCGACAAGGCCTGGGAGGGGAGCTGTTTTTT. The V and J genes are TRBV19 and TRBJ2-2; D uncertain. The CDR3 is 15 residues long. V gave up 4 bases and J gave up 8 bases, with 17 bases separating them. Germline V gene data show CDR1 as LNHDA and CDR2 as SQIVND (reference sequence).

This clonotype was detected many times. The rearrangement uses TRBV11-3 and TRBJ1-3; no reliable D call. Trimming shortened V by 5 bases and J by 9 bases, and 14 bases separated the two germline ends. Germline V gene sequence: CDR1 SGHNT, CDR2 YENEEA. The CDR3 is 13 residues long. The chain's CDR3 is CASSARLGSTIYF. In nucleotides, the CDR3 is TGTGCCAGCAGCGCCCGGCTCGGGAGCACCATATATTTT.

This clonotype was picked up a small number of times. The chain carries TRBV6-2 or TRBV6-3 and TRBJ2-7; D gene uncertain. The ends were cut back, 2 bases at V and 5 bases at J, with 10 bases in the middle. The germline V gene encodes CDR1 MNHEY and CDR2 SVGEGT. This CDR3 is 13 amino acids long. The CDR3 nucleotides are TGTGCCAGCAGTTACCCCGCTCGCAACGAGCAGTACTTC. This translates into CASSYPARNEQYF.

This clonotype was recorded many times. V gene TRBV18 combines with J gene TRBJ1-1; the D gene is possibly TRBD1 (6 bases). In germline, CDR1 is KGHSH, CDR2 LQKENI. The CDR3 covers 14 residues. V was pared by 5 bases and J by 5 bases, with 15 bases between. CDR3 amino acids: CASSSLQGGTEAFF. For the CDR3, the DNA is TGTGCCAGCTCATCATTACAGGGTGGGACTGAAGCTTTCTTT.

This clonotype was seen repeatedly, ten times or more. The chain links TRBV18 to TRBJ2-7; D is undetermined. V lost 0 bases and J 0 bases, leaving 12 bases between the germline ends. In germline, CDR1 is KGHSH, CDR2 LQKENI. The CDR3 loop spans 16 amino acids. The CDR3 region is CASSPPQLQSSYEQYF. In DNA, the CDR3 is TGTGCCAGCTCACCACCGCAGCTCCAGAGCTCCTACGAGCAGTACTTC.

This clonotype was seen a few times. V is TRBV18 and J is TRBJ2-2; D unclear. Germline V gene lookup returns CDR1 KGHSH and CDR2 LQKENI. V lost 1 base to trimming and J lost 3 bases, with 9 bases between them. The CDR3 is 15 residues long. The CDR3 sequence is CASSPHPKDTGELFF. CDR3 sequence (DNA): TGTGCCAGCTCACCACACCCGAAGGACACCGGGGAGCTGTTTTTT.

This clonotype was counted between two and nine times. V gene TRBV5-1 combines with J gene TRBJ2-1; perhaps TRBD1 as D (6 bases). This CDR3 comprises 13 residues. Germline V gives CDR1 SGHRS, CDR2 YFSETQ. Deletions cut 5 bases from V and 7 bases from J, with 13 bases between. DNA of the CDR3: TGCGCCAGCAGGGTACAGGGAAGTAATGAGCAGTTCTTC. Translating it yields CASRVQGSNEQFF. The full variable domain, its missing parts supplied by reference TRBV5-1 and TRBJ2-1, is KAGVTQTPRYLIKTRGQQVTLSCSPISGHRSVSWYQQTPGQGLQFLFEYFSETQRNKGNFPGRFSGRQFSNSRSEMNVSTLELGDSALYLCASRVQGSNEQFFGPGTRLTVL.

Details on this clonotype: At one boundary the junction diverges from the germline segment, which might be a read error. This CDR3 is CVSKGTGPTEAFF. DNA for the CDR3: TGTGTCAGCAAAGGAACAGGGCCAACTGAAGCTTTCTTT. The rearrangement links TRBV2 to TRBJ1-1; perhaps TRBD1 as D (6 bases). Germline values: CDR1 SNHLY, CDR2 FYNNEI. This CDR3 region has 13 residues.

This clonotype was found a few times. The chain recombines TRBV4-2 with TRBJ1-6, with D maybe TRBD1 (6 bases). Germline-derived CDR1 and CDR2 are LGHNA and YNFKEQ. V gave up 0 bases and J gave up 14 bases, with 8 bases separating them. The CDR3 is made up of 12 amino acids. CDR3 nucleotides: TGTGCCAGCAGCCAAGAAAGGGGGGCCCTCCACTTT. It translates to CASSQERGALHF.